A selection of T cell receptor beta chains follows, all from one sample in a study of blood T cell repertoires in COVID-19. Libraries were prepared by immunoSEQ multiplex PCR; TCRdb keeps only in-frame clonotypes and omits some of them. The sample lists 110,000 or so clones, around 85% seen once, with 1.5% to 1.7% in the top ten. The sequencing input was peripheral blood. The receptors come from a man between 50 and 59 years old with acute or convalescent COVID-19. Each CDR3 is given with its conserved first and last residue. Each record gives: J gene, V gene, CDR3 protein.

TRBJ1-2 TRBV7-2 CASSSILNYGYTF
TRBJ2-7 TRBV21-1 CASSKRGREQYF
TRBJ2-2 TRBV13 CASSLGLAGYGELFF
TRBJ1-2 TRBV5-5 CASSPRNYGYTF
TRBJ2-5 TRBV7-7 CASSLGSGGFQETQYF
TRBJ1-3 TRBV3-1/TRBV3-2 CASSQDPGHGNTIYF
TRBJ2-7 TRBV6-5 CASSPGTGGTYEQYF
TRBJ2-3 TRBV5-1 CASSLATLATDTQYF
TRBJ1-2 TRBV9 CASSASSSGVHGYTF
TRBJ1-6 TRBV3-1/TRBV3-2 CASSLGQGAKSPLHF
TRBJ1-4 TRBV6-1 CASSEGQFPREKLFF
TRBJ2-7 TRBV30 CAWSVSYEQYF
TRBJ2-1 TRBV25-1 CASSAPGARSEQFF
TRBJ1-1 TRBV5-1 CASSLGRGWGAEAFF
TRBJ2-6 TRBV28 CASTKRTGYAGANVLTF
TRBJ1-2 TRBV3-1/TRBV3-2 CASGTGVYGYTF
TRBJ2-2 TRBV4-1 CASSHGLAGGLGELFF
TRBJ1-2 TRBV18 CASSPGANYGYTF
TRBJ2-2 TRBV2 CASSVGQGGWNGELFF
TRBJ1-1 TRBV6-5 CASSPLGRGDTEAFF
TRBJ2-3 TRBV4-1 CASSQEEGLAGGPDTQYF
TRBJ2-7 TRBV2 CASSERLQELEEQYF
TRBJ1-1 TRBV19 CASSMYPVGDLNTEAFF
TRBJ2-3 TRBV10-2 CASSVVDTQYF
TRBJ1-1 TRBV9 CASSDRALNTEAFF
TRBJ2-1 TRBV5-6 CASSPGVGSYNEQFF
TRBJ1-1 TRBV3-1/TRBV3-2 CASRGGRTNTEAFF
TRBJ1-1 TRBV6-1 CASSDLGETEAFF
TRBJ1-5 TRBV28 CASSFYSGGSNQPQHF
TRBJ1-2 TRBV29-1 CSVGVQGTYGYTF
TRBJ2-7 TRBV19 CASSPTTSFISYEQYF
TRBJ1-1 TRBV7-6 CASSPLSRGNTEAFF
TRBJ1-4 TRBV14 CASSLGRAYEKLFF
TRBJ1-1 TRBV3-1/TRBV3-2 CASSRGTGVLTEAFF
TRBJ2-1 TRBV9 CASSVGTLTYNEQFF
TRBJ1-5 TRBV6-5 CASSPTHSSNQPQHF
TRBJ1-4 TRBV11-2 CASSLGSAGGYEKLFF
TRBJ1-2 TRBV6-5 CASSFADNYGYTF
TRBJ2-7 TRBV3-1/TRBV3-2 CASSQDRHYEQYF
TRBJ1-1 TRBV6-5 CASKAGTANTEAFF
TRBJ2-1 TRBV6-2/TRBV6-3 CASSYGQMNYNEQFF
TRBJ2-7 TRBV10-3 CAISGSGAPYEQYF
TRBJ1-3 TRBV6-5 CASSRTGTGEETIYF